This TCR beta chain was captured by sequencing in a study of T cell repertoires in cytomegalovirus infection (dated by TCRdb to the late 2010s). With regard to the full study: The HLA type of each donor mattered for the analysis, because public TCR beta signatures pointed to carriage of CMV infection along with the matching HLA type.

General study outcomes and caveats: In both this cohort and an independent roughly 350-donor cohort, the cumulative frequency of public TCR beta family members distinguished carriers of CMV infection plus the relevant HLA type. The ex vivo response was dominated by HLA-C-restricted CMV-specific TCR beta clonotypes, which also provided the single most frequent clonotype in two of eight donors.

This clonotype has ten or more counts. Its antigen is currently not known. The input lacks base qualities; no much larger clone sits a single base away. Data came from an Illumina HiSeq 1500. TCRdb reanalyzed the raw reads on its own, using fastp at Q25 for trimming and MiXCR for clone calling, and kept in-frame beta chains. Rows matching on CDR3 protein sequence are summarized as one entry with the most common DNA and genes. The sample yields some 240,000 distinct CDR3 sequences; 15% to 20% were counted once. About half of the sample comes from the top ten. The CDR3 goes from the cysteine to the phenylalanine over 16 residues. The CDR3 DNA has 48 bases and is translated from base 1. The V end loses 0 bases and the J end loses 3 bases, and a stretch of 11 bases separates them. Reading the germline V gene gives CDR1 SGHAT and CDR2 FQNNGV.

The chain uses TRBV11-2 and TRBJ2-2; the D segment cannot be called with confidence. This sequence originates from a human donor in good health (CMV status not recorded). Some clones in this sample may be carry-over from other donors' samples. The sample was CD8+ T cells from PBMCs. The CDR3 protein sequence reads: CASSLDVPGYTGELFF. The DNA reads as follows: TGTGCCAGCAGCTTAGATGTCCCAGGCTACACCGGGGAGCTGTTTTTT.